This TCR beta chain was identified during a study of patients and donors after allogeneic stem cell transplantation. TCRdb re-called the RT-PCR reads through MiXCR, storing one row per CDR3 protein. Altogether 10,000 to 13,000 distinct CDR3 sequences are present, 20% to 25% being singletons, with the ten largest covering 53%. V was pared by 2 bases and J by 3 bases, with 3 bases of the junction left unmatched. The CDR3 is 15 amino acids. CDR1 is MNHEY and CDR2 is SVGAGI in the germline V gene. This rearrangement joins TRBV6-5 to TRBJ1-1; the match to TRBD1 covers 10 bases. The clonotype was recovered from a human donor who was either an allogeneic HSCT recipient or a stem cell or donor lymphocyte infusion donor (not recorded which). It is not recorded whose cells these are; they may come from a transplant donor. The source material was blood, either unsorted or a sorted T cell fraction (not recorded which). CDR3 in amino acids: CASSYQTGGHTEAFF. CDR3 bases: TGTGCCAGCAGTTACCAGACAGGGGGCCACACTGAAGCTTTCTTT.